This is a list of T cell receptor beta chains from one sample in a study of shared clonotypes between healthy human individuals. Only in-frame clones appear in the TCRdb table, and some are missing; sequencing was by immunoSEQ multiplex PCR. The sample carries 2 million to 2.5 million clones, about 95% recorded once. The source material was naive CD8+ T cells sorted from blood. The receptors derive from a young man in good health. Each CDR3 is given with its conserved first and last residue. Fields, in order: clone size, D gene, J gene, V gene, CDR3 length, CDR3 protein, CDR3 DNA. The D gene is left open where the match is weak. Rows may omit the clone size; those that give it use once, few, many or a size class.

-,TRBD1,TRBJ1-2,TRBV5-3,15,CARSCNRGAVYGYTF,TGTGCCAGAAGCTGCAACAGGGGAGCGGTCTATGGCTACACCTTC
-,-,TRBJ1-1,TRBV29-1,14,CSVEDLQLSTEAFF,TGCAGCGTTGAAGATCTTCAGCTATCCACTGAAGCTTTCTTT
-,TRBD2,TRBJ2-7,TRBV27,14,CASSFLAGGQEQYF,TGTGCCAGCAGTTTCCTAGCGGGAGGGCAGGAGCAGTACTTC
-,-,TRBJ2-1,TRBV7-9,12,CASSPLGNEQFF,TGTGCCAGCAGCCCACTTGGGAATGAGCAGTTCTTC
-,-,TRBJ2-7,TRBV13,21,CASSLRVGSWGVPNFSYEQYF,TGTGCCAGCAGCTTAAGGGTTGGGTCCTGGGGGGTGCCGAATTTCTCCTACGAGCAGTACTTC
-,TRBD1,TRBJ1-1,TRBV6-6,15,CASSLTGGQNTEAFF,TGTGCCAGCAGTCTTACAGGGGGGCAGAACACTGAAGCTTTCTTT
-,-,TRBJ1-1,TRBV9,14,CASSETTAGTEAFF,TGTGCCAGCAGCGAAACGACAGCAGGGACTGAAGCTTTCTTT
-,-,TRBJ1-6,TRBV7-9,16,CASSYYRDSYNSPLHF,TGTGCCAGCAGCTACTACAGGGACTCCTATAATTCACCCCTCCACTTT
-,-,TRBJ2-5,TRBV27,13,CASSLLQAETQYF,TGTGCCAGCAGTTTATTACAGGCGGAGACCCAGTACTTC
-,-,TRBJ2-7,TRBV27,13,CASSLRLTYEQYF,TGTGCCAGCAGTCTCCGACTAACCTACGAGCAGTACTTC
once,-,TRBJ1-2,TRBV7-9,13,CASSFRVDYGYTF,TGTGCCAGCAGCTTTCGCGTCGATTATGGCTACACCTTC
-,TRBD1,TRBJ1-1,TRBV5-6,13,CASSDTGATEAFF,TGTGCCAGCAGCGACACAGGGGCCACTGAAGCTTTCTTT
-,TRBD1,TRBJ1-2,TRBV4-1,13,CASSQTGADGYTF,TGCGCCAGCAGCCAAACAGGGGCGGATGGCTACACCTTC
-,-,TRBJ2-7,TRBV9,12,CASSGSSYEQYF,TGTGCCAGCAGCGGGAGTTCCTACGAGCAGTACTTC
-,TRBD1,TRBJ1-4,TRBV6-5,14,CASSPTGANEKLFF,TGTGCCAGCAGCCCGACAGGGGCGAATGAAAAACTGTTTTTT
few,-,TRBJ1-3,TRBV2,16,CASSEGGINSGNTIYF,TGTGCCAGCAGTGAAGGAGGCATCAACTCTGGAAACACCATATATTTT
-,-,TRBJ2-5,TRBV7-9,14,CASNPLAAQETQYF,TGTGCCAGCAACCCCTTAGCGGCCCAAGAGACCCAGTACTTC
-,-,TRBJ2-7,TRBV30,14,CAWSGGAGTYEQYF,TGTGCCTGGAGTGGAGGAGCAGGGACCTACGAGCAGTACTTC
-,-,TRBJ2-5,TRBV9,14,CASSGSSDQETQYF,TGTGCCAGCAGCGGTTCTAGCGACCAAGAGACCCAGTACTTC
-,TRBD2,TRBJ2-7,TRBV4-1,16,CASSPGTRLSSYEQYF,TGCGCCAGCAGCCCAGGGACTAGACTAAGCTCCTACGAGCAGTACTTC
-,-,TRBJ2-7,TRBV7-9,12,CASSLESYEQYF,TGTGCCAGCAGCTTAGAGTCTTACGAGCAGTACTTC
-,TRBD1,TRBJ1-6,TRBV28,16,CASSIAGGGGGSPLHF,TGTGCCAGCAGCATCGCGGGCGGAGGGGGCGGTTCACCCCTCCACTTT
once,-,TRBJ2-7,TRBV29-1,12,CSVEENGAEQYF,TGCAGCGTTGAAGAGAACGGGGCCGAGCAGTACTTC
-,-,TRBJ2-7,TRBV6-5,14,CASSYAGSSYEQYF,TGTGCCAGCAGTTACGCCGGGTCTTCCTACGAGCAGTACTTC
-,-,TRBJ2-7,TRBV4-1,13,CASSGTGADEQYF,TGCGCCAGCAGCGGGACGGGCGCCGACGAGCAGTACTTC
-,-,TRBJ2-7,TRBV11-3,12,CASSDGTHEQYF,TGTGCCAGCAGCGATGGAACCCACGAGCAGTACTTC
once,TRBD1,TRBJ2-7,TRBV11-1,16,CASSLAPDRDTDEQYF,TGTGCCAGCAGCTTAGCCCCGGACAGGGACACCGACGAGCAGTACTTC
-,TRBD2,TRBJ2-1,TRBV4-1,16,CASSPPSGLMNNEQFF,TGCGCCAGCAGCCCCCCTAGCGGACTCATGAACAATGAGCAGTTCTTC
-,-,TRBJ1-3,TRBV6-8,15,CASSSRQFSGNTIYF,TGTGCCAGCAGTAGTCGGCAGTTCTCTGGAAACACCATATATTTT
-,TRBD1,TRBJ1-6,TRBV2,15,CASSERTGGFSPLHF,TGTGCCAGCAGTGAACGGACAGGGGGATTCTCACCCCTCCACTTT
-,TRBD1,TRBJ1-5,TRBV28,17,CASSIGGQVIINQPQHF,TGTGCCAGCAGTATTGGGGGACAGGTAATAATCAATCAGCCCCAGCATTTT
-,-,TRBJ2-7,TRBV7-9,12,CASSSGRYEQYF,TGTGCCAGCAGTTCCGGACGCTACGAGCAGTACTTC
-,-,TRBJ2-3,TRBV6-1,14,CASSEWGGADTQYF,TGTGCCAGCAGTGAGTGGGGGGGCGCAGATACGCAGTATTTT
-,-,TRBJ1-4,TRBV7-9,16,CASSIMERGTNEKLFF,TGTGCCAGCAGCATCATGGAGAGGGGAACTAATGAAAAACTGTTTTTT
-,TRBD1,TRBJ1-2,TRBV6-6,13,CASIPQGADGYTF,TGTGCCAGCATTCCACAGGGGGCTGATGGCTACACCTTC
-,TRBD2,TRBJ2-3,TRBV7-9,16,CASSYLAGGLTDTQYF,TGTGCCAGCAGTTATTTAGCGGGAGGTCTGACAGATACGCAGTATTTT
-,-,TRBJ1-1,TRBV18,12,CASSPPATEAFF,TGTGCCAGCTCACCACCGGCCACTGAAGCTTTCTTT
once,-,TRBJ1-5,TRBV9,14,CASSGPGEFWPQHF,TGTGCCAGCAGCGGTCCAGGCGAATTTTGGCCCCAGCATTTT
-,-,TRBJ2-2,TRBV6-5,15,CASSLDQRDTGELFF,TGTGCCAGCAGTTTAGACCAGAGGGACACCGGGGAGCTGTTTTTT
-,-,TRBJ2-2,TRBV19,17,CASSIPPNSVNTGELFF,TGTGCCAGTAGTATTCCCCCCAATAGCGTGAACACCGGGGAGCTGTTTTTT
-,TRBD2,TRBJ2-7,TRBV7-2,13,CASSFSGAYEQYF,TGTGCCAGCAGCTTTAGCGGGGCCTACGAGCAGTACTTC
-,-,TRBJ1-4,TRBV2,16,CASSEAVAALNEKLFF,TGTGCCAGCAGTGAAGCGGTAGCAGCTCTTAATGAAAAACTGTTTTTT
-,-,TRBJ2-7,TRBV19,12,CASSIPGHEQYF,TGTGCCAGTAGTATCCCAGGGCACGAGCAGTACTTC
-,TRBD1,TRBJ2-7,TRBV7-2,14,CASSFGTVFSEQYF,TGTGCCAGCAGCTTCGGGACAGTTTTTAGCGAGCAGTACTTC
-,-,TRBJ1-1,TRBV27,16,CASSFRARGGITEAFF,TGTGCCAGCAGTTTTCGAGCAAGGGGGGGGATTACTGAAGCTTTCTTT
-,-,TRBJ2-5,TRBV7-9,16,CASIPNVGGTGETQYF,TGTGCCAGCATTCCCAACGTCGGGGGCACGGGCGAGACCCAGTACTTC
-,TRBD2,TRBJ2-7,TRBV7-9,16,CASGGLAGTNSYEQYF,TGTGCCAGCGGGGGACTAGCGGGGACTAACTCCTACGAGCAGTACTTC
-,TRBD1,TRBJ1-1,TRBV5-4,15,CASSLGTGGITEAFF,TGTGCCAGCAGCTTAGGGACAGGGGGCATCACTGAAGCTTTCTTT
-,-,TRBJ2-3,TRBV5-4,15,CASRMWSGATDTQYF,TGTGCCAGCAGGATGTGGTCAGGAGCCACAGATACGCAGTATTTT
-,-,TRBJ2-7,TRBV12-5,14,CASGLGTSSYEQYF,TGTGCTAGTGGTTTAGGGACTTCGAGCTACGAGCAGTACTTC
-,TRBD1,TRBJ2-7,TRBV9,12,CASSALQGAMYF,TGTGCCAGCAGCGCACTACAGGGGGCGATGTACTTC
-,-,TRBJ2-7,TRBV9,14,CASSAGDESYEQYF,TGTGCCAGCAGCGCGGGGGACGAGTCTTACGAGCAGTACTTC